This TCR beta chain was profiled in a study of blood T cell repertoires in COVID-19. Study background: Acute-phase and convalescent COVID-19 samples originated in the United States, Italy and Spain. T cells, B-cell-depleted T cells, or PBMCs supplied cDNA or gDNA.

Losses at the gene ends were 0 bases for V and 4 bases for J; bases not matched to a gene: 9. CDR3 size: 17 residues. Germline V gene data show CDR1 as MRHNA and CDR2 as SNTAGT. Study processing details: Counts of nucleated cells, estimated from reference gene primer amplification, were obtained. Assay used: immunoSEQ multiplex PCR; TCRdb lists only in-frame clones, some missing. V and J calls and clone size are copied from that table; D and trimming were computed from the DNA. The table records about 140,000 clones, roughly 80% of them present only once. The sequence was collected from a man aged 50 to 59 with acute or convalescent COVID-19. The sample taken for sequencing was peripheral blood. The V call is TRBV6-4, the J call TRBJ2-7, with 10 bases fitting TRBD1. CDR3 DNA sequence: TGTGCCAGCAGTGACTCGTTTGACAGGGGGCCTGGGTACGAGCAGTACGTC. Protein product: CASSDSFDRGPGYEQYV.